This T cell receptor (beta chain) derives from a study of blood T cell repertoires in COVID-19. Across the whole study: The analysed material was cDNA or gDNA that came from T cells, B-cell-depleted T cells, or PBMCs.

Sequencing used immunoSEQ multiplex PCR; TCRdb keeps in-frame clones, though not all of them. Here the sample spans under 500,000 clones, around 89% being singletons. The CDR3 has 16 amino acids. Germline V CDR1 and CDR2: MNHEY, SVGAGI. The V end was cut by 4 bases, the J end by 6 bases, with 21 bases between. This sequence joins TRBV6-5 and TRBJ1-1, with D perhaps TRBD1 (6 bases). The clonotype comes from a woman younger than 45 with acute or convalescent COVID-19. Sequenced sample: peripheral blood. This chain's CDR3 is CASSSAPGGPVAEAFF. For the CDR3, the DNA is TGTGCCAGCAGTTCAGCCCCGGGGGGCCCTGTGGCTGAAGCTTTCTTT.